This TCR beta chain was sequenced for a study of blood T cell repertoires in COVID-19. Those who participated ranged in age from 18 to 89 years and resided in under 25 US areas. Researchers sorted participants into cohorts using their self-reported clinical history. Someone with COVID-19 had been met by exposed participants within 2 weeks before study entry. This CDR3 has 16 amino acids. Germline CDR1 and CDR2: MNHEY and SVGEGT. The trim removed 1 base at V and 1 base at J, leaving 6 bases unmatched. Per the authors' pipeline: Estimated nucleated cell counts came from reference gene primer amplification. Here immunoSEQ multiplex PCR was the method, and the copy in TCRdb shows in-frame clones only, minus some. V and J calls and clone size follow that table, whereas D and trimming were derived from the DNA. The sample holds 150,000 to 200,000 clones, roughly 89% seen once. In this sample, this clone turned up once.

This TCR came from a woman in her thirties who had been exposed to COVID-19. The genes are TRBV6-2 or TRBV6-3 and TRBJ2-5, with 7 nucleotides matching TRBD1. The sequencing sample was made of PBMCs or T cells enriched from blood (not recorded which). The CDR3 here is CASSYWMDRTQETQYF. CDR3 coding DNA: TGTGCCAGCAGTTACTGGATGGACAGGACCCAAGAGACCCAGTACTTC.